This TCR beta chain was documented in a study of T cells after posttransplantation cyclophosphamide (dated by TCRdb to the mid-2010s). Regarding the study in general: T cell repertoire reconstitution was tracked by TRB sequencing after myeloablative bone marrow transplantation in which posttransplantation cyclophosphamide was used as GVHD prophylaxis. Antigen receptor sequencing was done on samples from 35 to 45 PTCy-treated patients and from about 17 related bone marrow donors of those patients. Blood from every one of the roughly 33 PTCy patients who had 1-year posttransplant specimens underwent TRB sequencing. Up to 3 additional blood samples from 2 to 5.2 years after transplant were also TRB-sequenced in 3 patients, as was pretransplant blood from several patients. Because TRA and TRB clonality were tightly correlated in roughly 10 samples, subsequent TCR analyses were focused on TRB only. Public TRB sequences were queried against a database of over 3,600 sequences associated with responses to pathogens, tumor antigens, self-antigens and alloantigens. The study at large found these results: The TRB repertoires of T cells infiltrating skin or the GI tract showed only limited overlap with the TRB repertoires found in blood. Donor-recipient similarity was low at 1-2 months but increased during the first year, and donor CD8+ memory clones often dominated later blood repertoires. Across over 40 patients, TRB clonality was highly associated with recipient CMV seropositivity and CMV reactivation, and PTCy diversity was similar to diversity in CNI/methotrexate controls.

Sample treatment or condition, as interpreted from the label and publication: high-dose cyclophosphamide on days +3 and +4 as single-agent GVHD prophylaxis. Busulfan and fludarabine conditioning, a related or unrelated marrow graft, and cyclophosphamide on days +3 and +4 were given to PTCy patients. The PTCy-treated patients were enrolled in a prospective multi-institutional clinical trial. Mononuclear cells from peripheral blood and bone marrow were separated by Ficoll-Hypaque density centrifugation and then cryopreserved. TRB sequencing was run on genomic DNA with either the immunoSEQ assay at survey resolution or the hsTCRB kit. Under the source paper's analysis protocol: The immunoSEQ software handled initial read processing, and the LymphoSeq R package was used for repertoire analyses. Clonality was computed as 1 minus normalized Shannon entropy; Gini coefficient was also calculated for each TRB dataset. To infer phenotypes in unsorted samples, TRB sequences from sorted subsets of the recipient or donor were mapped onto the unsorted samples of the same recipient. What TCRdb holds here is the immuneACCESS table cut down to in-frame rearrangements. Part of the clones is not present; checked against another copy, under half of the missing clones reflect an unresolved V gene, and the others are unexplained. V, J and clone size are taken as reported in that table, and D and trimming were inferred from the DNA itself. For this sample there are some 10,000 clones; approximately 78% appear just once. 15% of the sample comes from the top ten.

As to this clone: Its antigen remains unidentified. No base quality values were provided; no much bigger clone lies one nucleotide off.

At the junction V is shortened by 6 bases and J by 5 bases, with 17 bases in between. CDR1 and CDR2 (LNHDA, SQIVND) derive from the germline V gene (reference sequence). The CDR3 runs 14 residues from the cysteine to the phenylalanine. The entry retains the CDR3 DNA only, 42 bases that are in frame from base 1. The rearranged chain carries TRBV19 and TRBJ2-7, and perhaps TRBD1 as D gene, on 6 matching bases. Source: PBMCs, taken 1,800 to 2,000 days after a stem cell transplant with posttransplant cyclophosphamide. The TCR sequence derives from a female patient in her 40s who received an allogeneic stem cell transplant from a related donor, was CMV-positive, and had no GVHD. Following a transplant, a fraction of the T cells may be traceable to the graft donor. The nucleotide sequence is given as TGTGCCAGTAGCCAGGGGTGGCCCGGGGACGAGCAGTACTTC. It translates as CASSQGWPGDEQYF.